This TCR beta chain emerged from a study of cytomegalovirus exposure and HLA in healthy donors. With 60 Vbeta and 13 Jbeta primers, the PCR was carried out. Libraries were prepared by immunoSEQ multiplex PCR; TCRdb keeps only in-frame clonotypes and omits some of them. This sample has about 160,000 clones, with 65% to 85% found just once. The CDR3 contains 14 residues. V lost 4 bases, J lost 8 bases, and 15 bases lay in between. The germline V gene has CDR1 LGHNT and CDR2 FRNRAP. The TCR was taken from a male donor in good health and CMV-seropositive. Sequencing used PBMCs. This rearrangement joins TRBV12-5 to TRBJ2-1; tentative D call: TRBD2 (6 bases). CDR3 sequence: CASGSRETGDEQFF. The CDR3 nucleotides read TGTGCTAGTGGTTCTCGCGAGACGGGGGATGAGCAGTTCTTC.